This entry is about one T cell receptor (beta chain). In the authors' workflow: The assay estimated nucleated cells by amplifying reference gene primers. The method was immunoSEQ multiplex PCR; TCRdb's version includes in-frame clones alone and lacks a portion of them. V and J calls plus clone size are reproduced from that table; the DNA served to infer D and trimming. Of about 100,000 clones listed, under 80% are singletons. This sample stems from a study of blood T cell repertoires in COVID-19. Study-wide context: Acute and convalescent COVID-19 samples came from the United States, Italy and Spain. T cells, B-cell-depleted T cells, or PBMCs provided the cDNA or gDNA that served as material.

The germline V gene encodes CDR1 LGHNT and CDR2 FRNRAP. The CDR3 is 20 amino acids. The ends lost 2 bases at V and 3 bases at J; junction bases unmatched: 17. This rearrangement joins TRBV12-5 to TRBJ2-4; 9 bases agree with TRBD1. The receptor was isolated from a man aged 65 to 79 with active or convalescent COVID-19. Input material: peripheral blood. The CDR3 sequence is CASGLTRQGGLLYGKNIQYF. The DNA of the CDR3 is TGTGCTAGTGGTTTGACCCGACAGGGGGGACTCCTATATGGCAAAAACATTCAGTACTTC.